This entry lists 11 T cell receptor beta chains sequenced from one sample in a study of blood T cell repertoires in COVID-19. Libraries were prepared by immunoSEQ multiplex PCR; TCRdb keeps only in-frame clonotypes and omits some of them. This sample yields about 83,000 clones, of which around nine tenths are seen a single time; under 8.5% belongs to the top ten. Sequencing used peripheral blood. The receptors shown here come from an elderly man with active or convalescent COVID-19.

This clone was seen a few times. The chain has TRBV9 and TRBJ2-7; unclear D gene. From germline, CDR1 is SGDLS and CDR2 YYNGEE. CDR3 size: 13 residues. The germline V and J ends were trimmed by 4 bases and 7 bases, with 15 bases remaining between them. Written as DNA, the CDR3 is TGTGCCAGCAGCAGAGGCGACGGTAATGAGCAGTACGTC. Encoded protein: CASSRGDGNEQYV.

This clone occurred a few times. The chain recombines TRBV6-5 with TRBJ1-4; no definite D call. The CDR3 is made up of 15 amino acids. The V and J ends lost 7 bases and 4 bases respectively, with 16 bases between them. The germline V gene encodes CDR1 MNHEY and CDR2 SVGAGI. The CDR3 coding sequence is TGTGCCAGCACCAATGCGGGAGGCCTTAATGAAAAACTGTTTTTT. Protein: CASTNAGGLNEKLFF.

V gene TRBV3-1 (or the pseudogene TRBV3-2) combines with J gene TRBJ1-2; D perhaps matches TRBD1 (5 bases). V was shortened by 0 bases and J by 8 bases, with 16 bases between the two germline ends. This CDR3 spans 15 amino acids. Germline lookup yields CDR1 LGHDT and CDR2 YNNKEL (reference sequence). The CDR3 DNA is TGTGCCAGCAGCCAAGATTCGGGGGAAACGCAAGGCTACACCTTC. It yields the protein CASSQDSGETQGYTF.

The rearrangement joins TRBV28 to TRBJ1-4; TRBD1 matches at 9 bases. Trimming took 6 bases from V and 9 from J; bases not matched to a gene: 8. The CDR3 has 14 amino acids. Germline V CDR1 and CDR2: MDHEN, SYDVKM. The CDR3 sequence is CASRTTGQGQKLFF. CDR3 coding DNA: TGTGCCAGCAGAACCACGGGACAGGGCCAAAAACTGTTTTTT.

The chain joins TRBV19 to TRBJ2-5, with D unclear. Trimming removed 4 bases at V and 1 base at J, with 7 bases between. Germline V CDR1 and CDR2: LNHDA, SQIVND (reference sequence). This CDR3 spans 13 amino acids. CDR3 amino acids: CASSTTIQETQYF. The CDR3 region has the DNA TGTGCCAGTAGTACGACAATCCAAGAGACCCAGTACTTC.

The J gene is TRBJ1-1, the V gene TRBV3-1 (or the pseudogene TRBV3-2); weak D call: TRBD1 (6 bases). Germline assignment: CDR1 LGHDT and CDR2 YNNKEL (reference sequence). V was clipped by 4 bases and J by 5 bases, with 17 bases between them. The length of the CDR3 is 15 residues. The CDR3 region is CASSRPEGGSTEAFF. The CDR3 region has the DNA TGTGCCAGCAGCCGTCCTGAAGGGGGATCGACTGAAGCTTTCTTT.

This clone appeared once. This chain connects TRBV18 to TRBJ1-2; weak D call: TRBD1 (6 bases). CDR1 and CDR2 (germline): KGHSH, LQKENI. The CDR3 is 15 amino acids. V was cut by 6 bases and J by 4 bases, with 18 bases left in between. The CDR3 nucleotides are TGTGCCAGCTCCAACACTGGACAGATCCTCTATGGCTACACCTTC. Translated, it gives CASSNTGQILYGYTF.

In this sample, this clone turned up once. This chain links TRBV5-1 with TRBJ1-2; unclear D gene. Trimming removed 1 base from V and 3 bases from J, with 10 bases in between. CDR1 is SGHRS, CDR2 YFSETQ, per germline. The CDR3 length is 14 residues. The CDR3 DNA follows: TGCGCCAGCAGCTTGCAGGAAAGAGACTATGGCTACACCTTC. Translating gives CASSLQERDYGYTF.

The V and J genes are TRBV5-1 and TRBJ2-3; tentative D call: TRBD1 (6 bases). Germline V gene data show CDR1 as SGHRS and CDR2 as YFSETQ. The CDR3 covers 15 residues. Trimming removed 0 bases from V and 2 bases from J, with 10 bases in between. The CDR3 nucleotides read TGCGCCAGCAGCTTGGGGCAGGGGACCACAGATACGCAGTATTTT. Translation gives CASSLGQGTTDTQYF.

Here the CDR3 reads CASSPTTSAEQYV. Written as DNA, the CDR3 is TGTGCCAGCAGTCCGACGACTAGCGCCGAGCAGTACGTC. J is TRBJ2-7 and V is TRBV27; 8 bases are a match to TRBD2. The junction had 6 bases not matched to a gene; V was cut back by 5 bases and J by 6 bases. The CDR3 has 13 residues. In germline, CDR1 is MNHEY, CDR2 SMNVEV (reference sequence).

The chain couples TRBV12-5 to TRBJ2-1; 14 bases are shared with TRBD2. J was trimmed by 10 bases and V by 6 bases; bases with no gene match: 5. From germline, CDR1 is LGHNT and CDR2 FRNRAP. The CDR3 loop spans 14 amino acids. The CDR3 protein is CASGQGLAGVEQFF. The CDR3 DNA is TGTGCTAGTGGACAGGGACTAGCGGGGGTGGAGCAGTTCTTC.